This T cell receptor beta chain was identified in a study of cytomegalovirus exposure and HLA in healthy donors. General study points: Presence/absence results assume similar sequencing depth per donor, which may not hold. The majority of TCR sequences were rare, yet some public TCRs appeared in many donors.

A note on this clone: What it binds is not known.

The CDR3 is made up of 18 amino acids. CDR1 SNHLY and CDR2 FYNNEI come from the germline V gene. With V trimmed by 3 bases and J by 7 bases, 14 bases remained unmatched. The PCR had 60 Vbeta and 13 Jbeta primers. In the authors' workflow: Later analysis identified some 88 million unique TCR beta chains, approximately 11 million shared. Generated by immunoSEQ multiplex PCR, the TCRdb table keeps only in-frame clones and is missing some. V and J calls and clone size follow that table, whereas D and trimming were derived from the DNA. The data contain about 100,000 clones, approximately 80% of them singletons.

Input material: PBMCs. This chain links TRBV2 with TRBJ2-7; 14 nucleotides agree with TRBD2. The receptor was isolated from a woman aged 18-29 years in good health and CMV-seronegative. CDR3 DNA sequence: TGTGCCAGCAGTGATCGGGAGGGACTAGCGGGAGCCCAGGGGGAGCAGTACTTC. It yields the protein CASSDREGLAGAQGEQYF. Filled out from reference TRBV2 and TRBJ2-7, the complete variable domain reads EPEVTQTPSHQVTQMGQEVILRCVPISNHLYFYWYRQILGQKVEFLVSFYNNEISEKSEIFDDQFSVERPDGSNFTLKIRSTKLEDSAMYFCASSDREGLAGAQGEQYFGPGTRLTVT.